This TCR beta chain was captured in a study of shared clonotypes between healthy human individuals. With 4 bases removed from V and 1 base from J, the gap between germline ends came to 7 bases. CDR3 length equals 14 residues. In germline, CDR1 is WNHNN, CDR2 SYGVQD (reference sequence). Measured with immunoSEQ multiplex PCR; TCRdb has only the in-frame clones, and not every one. The data hold around 1.1 million clones, with 70% to 85% observed a single time. Sample: memory CD4+ T cells from PBMCs. Subset defined: CD45RA-negative fraction. The clonotype originates from a man younger than 30 in good health. Some clones in this sample may be carry-over from other donors' samples. The chain links TRBV10-1 to TRBJ2-2; D is unclear. Here the CDR3 reads CASSVAGNTGELFF. The CDR3 DNA follows: TGCGCCAGCAGTGTCGCAGGGAACACCGGGGAGCTGTTTTTT.